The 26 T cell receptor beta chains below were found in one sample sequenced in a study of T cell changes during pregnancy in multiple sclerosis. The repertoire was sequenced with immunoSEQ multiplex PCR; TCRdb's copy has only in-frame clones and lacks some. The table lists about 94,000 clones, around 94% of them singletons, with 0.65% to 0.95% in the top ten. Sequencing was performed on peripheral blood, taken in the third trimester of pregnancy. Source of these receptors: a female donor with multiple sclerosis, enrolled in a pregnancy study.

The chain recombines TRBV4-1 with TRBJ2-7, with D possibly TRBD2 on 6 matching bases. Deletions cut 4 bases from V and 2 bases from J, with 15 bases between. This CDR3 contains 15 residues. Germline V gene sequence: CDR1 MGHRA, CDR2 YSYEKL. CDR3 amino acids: CASSLSRDLTYEQYF. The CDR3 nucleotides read TGCGCCAGCAGCCTTTCGCGGGACCTAACCTACGAGCAGTACTTC.

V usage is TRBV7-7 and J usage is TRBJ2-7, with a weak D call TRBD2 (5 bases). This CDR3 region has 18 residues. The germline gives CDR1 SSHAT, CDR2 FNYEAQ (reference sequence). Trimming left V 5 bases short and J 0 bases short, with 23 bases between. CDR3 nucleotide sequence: TGTGCCAGCAGCCTCACAGAGGGCGGCACACCGAGCTCCTACGAGCAGTACTTC. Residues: CASSLTEGGTPSSYEQYF.

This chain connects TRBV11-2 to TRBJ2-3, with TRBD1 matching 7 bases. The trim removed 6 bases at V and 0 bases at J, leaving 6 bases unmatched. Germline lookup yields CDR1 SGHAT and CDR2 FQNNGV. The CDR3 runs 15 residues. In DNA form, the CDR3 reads TGTGCCAGCAGAGCCGGGACAGTAAGCACAGATACGCAGTATTTT. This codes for CASRAGTVSTDTQYF.

Written as DNA, the CDR3 is TGTGCCAGTACCCCGACAGGGGTTAGAGAGACCCAGTACTTC. It encodes CASTPTGVRETQYF. The J gene is TRBJ2-5, the V gene TRBV19; TRBD1 matches 8 bases. This CDR3 region has 14 residues. V shed 7 bases, J shed 4 bases, and the junction held 8 bases outside the gene matches. CDR1 LNHDA and CDR2 SQIVND come from the germline V gene (reference sequence).

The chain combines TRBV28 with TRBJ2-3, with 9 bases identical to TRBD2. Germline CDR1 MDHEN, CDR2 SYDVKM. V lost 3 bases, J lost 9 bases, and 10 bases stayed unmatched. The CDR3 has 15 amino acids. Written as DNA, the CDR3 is TGTGCCAGCAGTTTGCGTGGTAGCGGGAGAATCACGCAGTATTTT. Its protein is CASSLRGSGRITQYF.

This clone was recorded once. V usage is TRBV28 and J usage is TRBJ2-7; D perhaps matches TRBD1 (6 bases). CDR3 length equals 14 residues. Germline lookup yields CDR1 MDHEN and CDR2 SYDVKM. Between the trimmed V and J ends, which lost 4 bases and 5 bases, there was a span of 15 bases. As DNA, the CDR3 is TGTGCCAGCAGTTCATACAGGGACATGGACGAGCAGTACTTC. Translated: CASSSYRDMDEQYF.

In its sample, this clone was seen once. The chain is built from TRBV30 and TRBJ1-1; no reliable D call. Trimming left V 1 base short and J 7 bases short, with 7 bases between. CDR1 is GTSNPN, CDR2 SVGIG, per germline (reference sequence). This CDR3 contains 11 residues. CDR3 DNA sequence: TGTGCCTGGAGTGATGCAGATGAAGCTTTCTTT. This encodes CAWSDADEAFF.

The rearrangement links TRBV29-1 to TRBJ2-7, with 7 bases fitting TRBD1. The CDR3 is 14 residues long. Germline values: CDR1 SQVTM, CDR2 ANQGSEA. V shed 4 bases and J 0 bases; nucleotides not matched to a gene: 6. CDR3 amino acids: CSVVTGDLSYEQYF. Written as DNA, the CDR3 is TGCAGCGTTGTAACAGGGGACCTCTCCTACGAGCAGTACTTC.

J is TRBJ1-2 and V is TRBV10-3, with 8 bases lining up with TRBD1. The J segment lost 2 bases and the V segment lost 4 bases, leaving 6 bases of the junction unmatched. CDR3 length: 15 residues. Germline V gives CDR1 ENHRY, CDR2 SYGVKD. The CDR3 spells CAISALDRENYGYTF. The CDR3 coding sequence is TGTGCCATCAGTGCCCTGGACAGGGAAAACTATGGCTACACCTTC.

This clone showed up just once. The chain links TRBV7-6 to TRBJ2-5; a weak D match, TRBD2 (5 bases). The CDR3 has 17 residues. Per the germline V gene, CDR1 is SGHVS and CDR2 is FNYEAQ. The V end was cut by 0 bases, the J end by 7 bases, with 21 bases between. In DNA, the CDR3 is TGTGCCAGCAGCTTAGCCTATAGCGCCCTAAGCTTAGCGACCCAGTACTTC. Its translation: CASSLAYSALSLATQYF.

The CDR3 region has the DNA TGTGCCAGCAGAACTAGCATGGACGGGGAGCTGTTTTTT. Encoded protein: CASRTSMDGELFF. The J gene is TRBJ2-2, the V gene TRBV6-5; TRBD2 is a possible D gene (6 bases). Trimming shortened V by 6 bases and J by 7 bases, and 12 bases separated the two germline ends. The length of the CDR3 is 13 residues. Germline V gene lookup returns CDR1 MNHEY and CDR2 SVGAGI.

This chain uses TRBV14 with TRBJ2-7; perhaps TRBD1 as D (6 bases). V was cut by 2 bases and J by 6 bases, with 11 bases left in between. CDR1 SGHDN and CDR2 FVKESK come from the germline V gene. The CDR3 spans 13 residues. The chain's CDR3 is CASSQIGGGEQYF. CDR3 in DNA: TGTGCCAGCAGCCAAATAGGGGGTGGCGAGCAGTACTTC.

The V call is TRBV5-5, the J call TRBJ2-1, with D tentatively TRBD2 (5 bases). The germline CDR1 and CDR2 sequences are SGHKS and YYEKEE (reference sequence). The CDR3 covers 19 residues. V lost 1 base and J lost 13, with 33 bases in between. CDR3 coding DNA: TGTGCCAGCAGCTTGCCCGGGGTACCTCGAGGAATAAGAGCTAGAGCCCAGTTCTTC. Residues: CASSLPGVPRGIRARAQFF.

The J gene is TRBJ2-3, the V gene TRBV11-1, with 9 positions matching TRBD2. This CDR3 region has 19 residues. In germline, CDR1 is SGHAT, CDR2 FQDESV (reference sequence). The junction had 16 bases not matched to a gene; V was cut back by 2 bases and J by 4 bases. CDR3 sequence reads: CASSLCWLWSGRLPDTQYF. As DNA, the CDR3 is TGTGCCAGCAGCTTATGTTGGCTTTGGAGCGGGAGGTTACCAGATACGCAGTATTTT.

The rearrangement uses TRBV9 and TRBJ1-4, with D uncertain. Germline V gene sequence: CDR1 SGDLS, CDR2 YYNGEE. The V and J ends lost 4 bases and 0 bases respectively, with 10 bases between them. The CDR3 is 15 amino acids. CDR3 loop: CASSTAGATNEKLFF. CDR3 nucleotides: TGTGCCAGCAGCACCGCCGGAGCAACTAATGAAAAACTGTTTTTT.

CDR3 DNA: TGTGCCAGCAGCAAATCGGGACAGGGAGATCACACTGAAGCTTTCTTT. This gives the protein CASSKSGQGDHTEAFF. The J gene is TRBJ1-1, the V gene TRBV21-1; the D segment call TRBD1 is taken from the table without a DNA check. TRBV21-1 is designated a pseudogene. The CDR3 length is 16 residues.

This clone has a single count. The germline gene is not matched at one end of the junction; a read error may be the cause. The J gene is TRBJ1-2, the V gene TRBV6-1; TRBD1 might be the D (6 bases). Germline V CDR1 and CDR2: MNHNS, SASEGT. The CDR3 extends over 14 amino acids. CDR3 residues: CAGRTINRDKNLHF. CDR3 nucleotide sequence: TGTGCCGGCCGCACGATTAACCGGGACAAGAATCTCCACTTC.

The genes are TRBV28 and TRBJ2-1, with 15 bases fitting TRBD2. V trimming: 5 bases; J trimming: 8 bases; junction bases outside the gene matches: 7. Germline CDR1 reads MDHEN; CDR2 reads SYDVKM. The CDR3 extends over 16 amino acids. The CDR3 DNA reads TGTGCCAGCAGTCTCGGGACTAGCGGGAGGATGTATGAGCAGTTCTTC. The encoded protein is CASSLGTSGRMYEQFF.

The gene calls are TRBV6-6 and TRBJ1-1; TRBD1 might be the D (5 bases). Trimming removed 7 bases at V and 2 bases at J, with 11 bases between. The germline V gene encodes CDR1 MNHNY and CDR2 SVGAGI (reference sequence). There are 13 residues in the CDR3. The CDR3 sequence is CASTPQGNTEAFF. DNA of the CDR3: TGTGCCAGCACTCCTCAGGGAAACACTGAAGCTTTCTTT.

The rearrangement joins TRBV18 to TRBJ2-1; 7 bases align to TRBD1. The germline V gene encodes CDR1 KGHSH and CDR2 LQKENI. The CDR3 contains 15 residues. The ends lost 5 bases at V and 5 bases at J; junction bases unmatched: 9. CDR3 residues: CASSTNRGWDNEQFF. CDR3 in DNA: TGTGCCAGCTCAACAAACAGGGGATGGGACAATGAGCAGTTCTTC.

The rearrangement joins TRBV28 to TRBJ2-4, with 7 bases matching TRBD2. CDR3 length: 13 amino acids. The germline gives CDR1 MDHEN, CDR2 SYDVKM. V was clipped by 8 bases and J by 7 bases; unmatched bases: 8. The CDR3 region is CASGREAGNIQYF. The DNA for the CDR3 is TGTGCCAGCGGACGGGAGGCGGGGAACATTCAGTACTTC.

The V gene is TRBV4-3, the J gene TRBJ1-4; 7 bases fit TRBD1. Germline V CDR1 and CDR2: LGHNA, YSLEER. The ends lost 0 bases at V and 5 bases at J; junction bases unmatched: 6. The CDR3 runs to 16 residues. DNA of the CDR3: TGCGCCAGCAGCCAAGACCTCAGGGGGAGGAATGAAAAACTGTTTTTT. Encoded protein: CASSQDLRGRNEKLFF.

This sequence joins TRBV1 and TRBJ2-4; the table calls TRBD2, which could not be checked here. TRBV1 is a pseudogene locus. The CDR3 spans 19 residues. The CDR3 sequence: CTSSPPRLAGGTAKNIQYF. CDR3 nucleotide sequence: TGCACCAGCAGCCCCCCGAGACTAGCGGGAGGCACGGCCAAAAACATTCAGTACTTC.

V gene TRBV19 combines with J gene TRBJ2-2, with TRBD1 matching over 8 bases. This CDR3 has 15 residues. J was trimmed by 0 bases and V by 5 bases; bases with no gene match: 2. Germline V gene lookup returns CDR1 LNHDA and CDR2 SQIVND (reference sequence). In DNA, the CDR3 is TGTGCCAGTAGTCTGACAGGGGCGAACACCGGGGAGCTGTTTTTT. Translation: CASSLTGANTGELFF.

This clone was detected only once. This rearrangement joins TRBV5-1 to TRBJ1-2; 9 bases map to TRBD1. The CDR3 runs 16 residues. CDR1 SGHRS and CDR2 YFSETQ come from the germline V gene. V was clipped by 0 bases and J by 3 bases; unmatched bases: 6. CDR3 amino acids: CASSLGQGVPDYGYTF. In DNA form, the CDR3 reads TGCGCCAGCAGCTTGGGACAGGGGGTTCCCGACTATGGCTACACCTTC.

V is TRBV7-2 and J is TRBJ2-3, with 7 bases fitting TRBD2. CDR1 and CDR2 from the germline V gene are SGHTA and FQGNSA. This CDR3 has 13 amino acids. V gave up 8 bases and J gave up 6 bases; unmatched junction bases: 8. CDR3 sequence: CASRGGSSDTQYF. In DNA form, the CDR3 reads TGTGCCAGCCGGGGCGGGAGTTCGGATACGCAGTATTTT.